The rows below give T cell receptor beta chains drawn from one sample of a study of shared clonotypes between healthy human individuals. Assay used: immunoSEQ multiplex PCR; TCRdb lists only in-frame clones, some missing. The sample records roughly 2.1 million clones, 90% to 95% being singletons. Sequencing was carried out using naive CD8+ T cells from PBMCs. The origin of the receptors is a man aged 18-30 years in good health. Some clones in this sample may be carry-over from other donors' samples. Each CDR3 is given with its conserved first and last residue. Fields, in order: clone size, J gene, V gene, D gene, CDR3 protein, CDR3 DNA. A D gene is named only where the DNA matches it firmly. A clone size is listed for some rows: how often the clone was seen (once, few, many), or a class if it is expanded.

>once|TRBJ2-1|TRBV10-2|TRBD1
CASSLGQGAYNEQFF
TGCGCCAGCAGCCTCGGCCAGGGGGCCTACAATGAGCAGTTCTTC
>.|TRBJ2-3|TRBV9|TRBD2
CASSPPPHLAGPTDTQYF
TGTGCCAGCAGCCCTCCTCCCCACCTAGCGGGTCCCACAGATACGCAGTATTTT
>.|TRBJ2-7|TRBV7-9|.
CASSLMGVEQYF
TGTGCCAGCAGCCTTATGGGGGTCGAGCAGTACTTC
>.|TRBJ2-3|TRBV27|TRBD1
CASSSLGTGRDTQYF
TGTGCCAGCAGTTCCCTCGGGACAGGGCGAGATACGCAGTATTTT
>.|TRBJ1-2|TRBV9|.
CASRTRQGKEVYGYTF
TGTGCCAGCAGAACCCGTCAGGGTAAGGAGGTCTATGGCTACACCTTC
>once|TRBJ2-5|TRBV9|.
CASSVRDTRTQETQYF
TGTGCCAGCAGCGTAAGGGACACCAGAACACAAGAGACCCAGTACTTC
>.|TRBJ2-7|TRBV4-1|TRBD2
CASSPVAGVSYEQYF
TGCGCCAGCAGCCCGGTGGCGGGAGTTTCCTACGAGCAGTACTTC
>.|TRBJ2-7|TRBV7-9|TRBD1
CASSSRDSIVHEQYF
TGTGCCAGCAGCTCCCGGGACAGTATCGTTCACGAGCAGTACTTC
>.|TRBJ2-5|TRBV9|TRBD2
CASSVEGREGRFGETQYF
TGTGCCAGCAGCGTAGAGGGGCGGGAGGGCCGATTCGGAGAGACCCAGTACTTC
>few|TRBJ1-1|TRBV14|TRBD1
CASSQDWGQGEAFF
TGTGCCAGCAGCCAAGATTGGGGACAGGGTGAAGCTTTCTTT
>.|TRBJ2-5|TRBV7-9|.
CASSTGTMVKSETQYF
TGTGCCAGCAGCACCGGGACAATGGTGAAGTCAGAGACCCAGTACTTC
>.|TRBJ2-5|TRBV27|.
CASSLGPGAYQETQYF
TGTGCCAGCAGTTTAGGGCCGGGGGCGTATCAAGAGACCCAGTACTTC
>.|TRBJ1-2|TRBV5-4|.
CASCPGANYGYTF
TGTGCCAGCTGCCCGGGTGCTAACTATGGCTACACCTTC
>.|TRBJ2-7|TRBV28|.
CASFRGYEQYF
TGTGCCAGCTTTAGAGGTTACGAGCAGTACTTC
>.|TRBJ2-3|TRBV5-4|.
CASSLGTGVDTQYF
TGTGCCAGCAGCTTGGGAACGGGAGTGGATACGCAGTATTTT
>.|TRBJ2-1|TRBV29-1|TRBD2
CSVLTSGRVYNEQFF
TGCAGCGTCTTGACTAGCGGGAGGGTATACAATGAGCAGTTCTTC
>.|TRBJ1-3|TRBV7-9|.
CASSLGDGWVPGNTIYF
TGTGCCAGCAGCTTAGGGGACGGGTGGGTGCCTGGAAACACCATATATTTT